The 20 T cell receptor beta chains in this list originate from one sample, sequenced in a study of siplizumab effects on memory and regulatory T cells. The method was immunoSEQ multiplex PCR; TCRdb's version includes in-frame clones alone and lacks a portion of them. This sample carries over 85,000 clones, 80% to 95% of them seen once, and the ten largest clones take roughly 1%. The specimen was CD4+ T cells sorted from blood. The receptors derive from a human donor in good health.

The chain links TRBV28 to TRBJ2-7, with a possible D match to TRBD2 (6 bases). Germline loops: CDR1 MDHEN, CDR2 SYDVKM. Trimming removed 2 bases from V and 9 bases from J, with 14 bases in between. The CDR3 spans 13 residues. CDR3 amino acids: CASSLRLGPLQYF. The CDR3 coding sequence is TGTGCCAGCAGTTTAAGACTAGGACCTTTGCAGTACTTC.

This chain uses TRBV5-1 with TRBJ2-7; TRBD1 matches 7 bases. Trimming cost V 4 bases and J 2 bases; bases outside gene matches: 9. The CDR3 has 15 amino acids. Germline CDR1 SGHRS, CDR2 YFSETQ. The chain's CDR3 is CASSALRDSAYEQYF. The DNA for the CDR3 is TGCGCCAGCAGCGCGCTCCGGGACAGTGCCTACGAGCAGTACTTC.

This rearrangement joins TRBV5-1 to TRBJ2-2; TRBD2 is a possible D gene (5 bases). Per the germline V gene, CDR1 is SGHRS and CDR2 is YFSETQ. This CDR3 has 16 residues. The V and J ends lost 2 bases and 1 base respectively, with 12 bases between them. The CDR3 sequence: CASSFILVKNTGELFF. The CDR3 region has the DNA TGCGCCAGCAGCTTCATACTAGTAAAGAACACCGGGGAGCTGTTTTTT.

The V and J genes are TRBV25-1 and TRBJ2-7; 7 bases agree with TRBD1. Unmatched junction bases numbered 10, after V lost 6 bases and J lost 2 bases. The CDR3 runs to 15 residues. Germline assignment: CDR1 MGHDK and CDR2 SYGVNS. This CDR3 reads CASRGRGTGAYEQYF. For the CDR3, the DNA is TGTGCCAGCAGGGGACGAGGAACAGGGGCCTACGAGCAGTACTTC.

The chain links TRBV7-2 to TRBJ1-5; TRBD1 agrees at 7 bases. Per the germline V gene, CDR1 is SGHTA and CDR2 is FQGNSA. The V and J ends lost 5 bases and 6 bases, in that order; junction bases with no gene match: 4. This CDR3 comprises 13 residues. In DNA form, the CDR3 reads TGTGCCAGCAGCATACAGGGGTCTCAGCCCCAGCATTTT. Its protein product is CASSIQGSQPQHF.

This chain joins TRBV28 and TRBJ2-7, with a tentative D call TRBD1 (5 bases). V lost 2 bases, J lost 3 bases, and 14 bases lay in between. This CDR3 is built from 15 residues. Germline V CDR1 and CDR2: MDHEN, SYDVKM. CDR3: CASSLRSGRHYEQYF. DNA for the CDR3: TGTGCCAGCAGTTTAAGATCAGGGCGACACTACGAGCAGTACTTC.

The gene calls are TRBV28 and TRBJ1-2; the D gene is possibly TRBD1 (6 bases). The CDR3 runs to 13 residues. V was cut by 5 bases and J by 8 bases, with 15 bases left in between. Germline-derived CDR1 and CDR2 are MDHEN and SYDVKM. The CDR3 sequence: CASSLPGVRGYTF. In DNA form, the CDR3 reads TGTGCCAGCAGTCTTCCAGGGGTGCGAGGCTACACCTTC.

CDR3 region: CASSFSYNSPLHF. CDR3 DNA sequence: TGTGCCAGCAGCTTTTCCTATAATTCACCCCTCCACTTT. The chain joins TRBV11-3 to TRBJ1-6, with unresolved D. V gave up 3 bases and J gave up 1 base, with 1 base separating them. Germline V gene lookup returns CDR1 SGHNT and CDR2 YENEEA. This CDR3 is 13 amino acids long.

CDR3 residues: CASRDLEKSRAGELFF. The CDR3 DNA reads as TGTGCCAGCAGAGACTTAGAAAAATCACGGGCCGGGGAGCTGTTTTTT. J is TRBJ2-2 and V is TRBV27, with unresolved D. Germline V lookup: CDR1 MNHEY, CDR2 SMNVEV (reference sequence). V lost 6 bases and J lost 6, with 20 bases in between. This CDR3 is 16 amino acids long.

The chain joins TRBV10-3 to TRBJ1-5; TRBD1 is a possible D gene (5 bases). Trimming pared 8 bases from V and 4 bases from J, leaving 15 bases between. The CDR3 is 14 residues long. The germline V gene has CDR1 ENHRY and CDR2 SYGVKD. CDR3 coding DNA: TGTGCCATCGGAGAGAAGAGGGGAAATCAGCCCCAGCATTTT. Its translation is CAIGEKRGNQPQHF.

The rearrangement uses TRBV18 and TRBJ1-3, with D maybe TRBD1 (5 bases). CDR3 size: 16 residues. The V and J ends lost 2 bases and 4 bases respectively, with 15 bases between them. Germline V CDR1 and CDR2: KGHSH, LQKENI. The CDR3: CASSPIKGSHGNTIYF. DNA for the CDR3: TGTGCCAGCTCACCAATAAAGGGGTCGCACGGAAACACCATATATTTT.

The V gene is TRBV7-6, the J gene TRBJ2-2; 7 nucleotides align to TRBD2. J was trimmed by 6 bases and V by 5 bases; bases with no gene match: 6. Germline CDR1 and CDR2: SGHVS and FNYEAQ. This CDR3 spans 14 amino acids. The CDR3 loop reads CASSKTSWSGELFF. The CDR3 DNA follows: TGTGCCAGCAGCAAGACTAGCTGGTCCGGGGAGCTGTTTTTT. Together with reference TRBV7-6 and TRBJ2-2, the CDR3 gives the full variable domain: GAGVSQSPRYKVTKRGQDVALRCDPISGHVSLYWYRQALGQGPEFLTYFNYEAQQDKSGLPNDRFSAERPEGSISTLTIQRTEQRDSAMYRCASSKTSWSGELFFGEGSRLTVL.

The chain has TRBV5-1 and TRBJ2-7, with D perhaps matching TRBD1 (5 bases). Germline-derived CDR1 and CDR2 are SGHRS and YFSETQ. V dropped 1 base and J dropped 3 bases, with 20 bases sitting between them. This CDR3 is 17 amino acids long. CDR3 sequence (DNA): TGCGCCAGCAGCTTGCTAAGTCCCCGTCAGGGCGACTACGAGCAGTACTTC. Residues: CASSLLSPRQGDYEQYF.

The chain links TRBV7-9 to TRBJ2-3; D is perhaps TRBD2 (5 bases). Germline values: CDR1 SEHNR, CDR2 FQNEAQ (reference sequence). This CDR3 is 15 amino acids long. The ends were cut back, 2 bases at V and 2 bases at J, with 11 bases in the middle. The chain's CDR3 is CASSLSTSYTDTQYF. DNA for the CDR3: TGTGCCAGCAGCTTATCAACTAGTTACACAGATACGCAGTATTTT.

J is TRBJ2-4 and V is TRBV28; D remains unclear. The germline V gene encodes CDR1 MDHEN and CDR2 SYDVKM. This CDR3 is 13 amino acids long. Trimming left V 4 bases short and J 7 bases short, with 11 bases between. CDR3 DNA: TGTGCCAGCAGTTCCCCTCAGCTGAACATTCAGTACTTC. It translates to CASSSPQLNIQYF.

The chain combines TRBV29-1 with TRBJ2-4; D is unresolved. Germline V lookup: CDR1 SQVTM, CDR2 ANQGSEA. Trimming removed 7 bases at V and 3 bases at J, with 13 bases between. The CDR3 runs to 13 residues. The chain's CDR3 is CSASKGDKNIQYF. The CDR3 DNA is TGCAGCGCCAGCAAAGGAGACAAAAACATTCAGTACTTC.

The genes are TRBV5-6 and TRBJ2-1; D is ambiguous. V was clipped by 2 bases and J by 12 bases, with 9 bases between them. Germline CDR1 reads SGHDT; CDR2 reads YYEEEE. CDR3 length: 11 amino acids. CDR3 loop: CASSFESVQFF. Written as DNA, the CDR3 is TGTGCCAGCAGCTTTGAGTCGGTGCAGTTCTTC.

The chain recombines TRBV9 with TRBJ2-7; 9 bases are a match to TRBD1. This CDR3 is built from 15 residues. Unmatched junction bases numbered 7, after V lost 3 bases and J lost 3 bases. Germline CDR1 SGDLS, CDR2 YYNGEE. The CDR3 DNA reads TGTGCCAGCAGCGAGGGACAGGGCGGTCTCTACGAGCAGTACTTC. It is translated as CASSEGQGGLYEQYF.

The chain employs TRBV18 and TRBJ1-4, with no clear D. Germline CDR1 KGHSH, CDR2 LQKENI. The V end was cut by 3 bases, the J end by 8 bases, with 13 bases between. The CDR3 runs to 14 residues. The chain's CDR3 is CASSPPGASEKLFF. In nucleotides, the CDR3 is TGTGCCAGCTCACCCCCGGGTGCGTCCGAAAAACTGTTTTTT.

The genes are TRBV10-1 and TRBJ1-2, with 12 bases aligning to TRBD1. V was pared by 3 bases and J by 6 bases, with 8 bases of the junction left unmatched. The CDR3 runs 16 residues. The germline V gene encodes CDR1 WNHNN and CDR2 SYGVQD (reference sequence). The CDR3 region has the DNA TGCGCCAGCAGTGATGGGGGACAGGGGGCGTCCGATGGCTACACCTTC. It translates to CASSDGGQGASDGYTF.